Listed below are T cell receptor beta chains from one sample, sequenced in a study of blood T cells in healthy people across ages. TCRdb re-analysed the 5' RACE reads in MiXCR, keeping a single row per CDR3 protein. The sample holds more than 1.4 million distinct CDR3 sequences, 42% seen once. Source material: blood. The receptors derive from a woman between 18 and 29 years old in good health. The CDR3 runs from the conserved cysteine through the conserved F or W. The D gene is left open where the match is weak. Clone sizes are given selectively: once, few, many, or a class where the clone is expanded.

CASSQKGAYSPLHF	TGTGCCAGCAGCCAAAAAGGGGCGTATTCACCCCTCCACTTT	.	TRBV3-1	TRBJ1-6	.
CSAPRGGVGYEQYF	TGCAGTGCCCCTAGGGGGGGAGTAGGGTACGAGCAGTACTTC	.	TRBV20-1	TRBJ2-7	.
CSALGSQETQYF	TGCAGTGCTCTAGGGAGCCAAGAGACCCAGTACTTC	.	TRBV20-1	TRBJ2-5	.
CASSLVPGTTEAFF	TGTGCCAGCAGTTTAGTACCCGGGACTACTGAAGCTTTCTTT	.	TRBV12-3/TRBV12-4	TRBJ1-1	.
CSVRGRPTNTGELFF	TGCAGTGTTAGGGGCAGGCCAACGAACACCGGGGAGCTGTTTTTT	.	TRBV20-1	TRBJ2-2	.
CSAQTGNYGYTF	TGCAGCGCTCAGACAGGGAACTATGGCTACACCTTC	.	TRBV29-1	TRBJ1-2	TRBD1
CASSQVLGVYGYTF	TGTGCCAGCAGCCAAGTTTTGGGGGTCTATGGCTACACCTTC	.	TRBV14	TRBJ1-2	.
CASSLLESRGNEQFF	TGTGCCAGCAGCTTGCTGGAGTCCCGGGGGAATGAGCAGTTCTTC	.	TRBV5-5	TRBJ2-1	.
CASSLEWQGDYKEADTF	TGTGCCAGCAGCTTAGAGTGGCAGGGGGACTACAAGGAGGCCGACACCTTC	.	TRBV7-8	TRBJ1-2	TRBD1
CASSEGTGVVGYGYTF	TGTGCCAGCAGTGAAGGGACAGGGGTAGTAGGCTATGGCTACACCTTC	.	TRBV2	TRBJ1-2	TRBD1
CASSVGEGLSSYEQYF	TGTGCCAGCAGCGTAGGGGAGGGTCTAAGCTCCTACGAGCAGTACTTC	few	TRBV9	TRBJ2-7	TRBD2
CSASLPGQADTQYF	TGCAGTGCTAGTCTTCCAGGGCAGGCAGATACGCAGTATTTT	.	TRBV20-1	TRBJ2-3	.
CASSLTLAGGGLGTDTQYF	TGTGCCAGCAGCTTGACGCTAGCGGGAGGTGGGCTCGGCACAGATACGCAGTATTTT	.	TRBV7-7	TRBJ2-3	TRBD2
CAGSYSKHRAGVGEQYF	TGTGCCGGCAGTTACTCGAAACATCGGGCGGGAGTCGGCGAGCAGTACTTC	once	TRBV6-5	TRBJ2-7	TRBD2
CSAGLAGNTDTQYF	TGCAGTGCTGGACTAGCGGGGAACACAGATACGCAGTATTTT	.	TRBV20-1	TRBJ2-3	TRBD2
CASSQATGETEAFF	TGCGCCAGCAGCCAAGCTACAGGGGAAACTGAAGCTTTCTTT	few	TRBV4-1	TRBJ1-1	TRBD1
CASSLWGLGEQYF	TGTGCCAGCAGCTTGTGGGGGCTGGGTGAGCAGTACTTC	.	TRBV5-6	TRBJ2-7	.
CASFRTNYSYTF	TGTGCCAGCTTTAGGACTAACTATAGCTACACCTTC	.	TRBV6-6	TRBJ1-2	.
CASSYRSGGFYEQYF	TGTGCCAGCAGTTACCGGTCCGGGGGTTTCTACGAGCAGTACTTC	.	TRBV6-5	TRBJ2-7	.
CASSPSLMNTETFF	TGCGCCAGCAGCCCGAGCCTCATGAACACTGAAACTTTCTTT	.	TRBV5-1	TRBJ1-1	.
CSARLAGALQETQYF	TGCAGTGCTAGATTAGCGGGGGCGCTCCAAGAGACCCAGTACTTC	few	TRBV20-1	TRBJ2-5	TRBD2
CASSHPEDTDTQYF	TGTGCCAGCAGCCACCCCGAGGACACAGATACGCAGTATTTT	few	TRBV3-1	TRBJ2-3	.
CASSSGSRGPTYEQYF	TGTGCCAGCAGTTCAGGAAGTAGGGGACCAACCTACGAGCAGTACTTC	.	TRBV11-2	TRBJ2-7	.
CASSGDRSAKNIQYF	TGTGCCAGCAGCGGAGACAGGTCAGCCAAAAACATTCAGTACTTC	few	TRBV5-6	TRBJ2-4	.
CASSLWDLPEGNIQYF	TGTGCCAGCAGTCTCTGGGACCTACCTGAGGGAAACATTCAGTACTTC	.	TRBV28	TRBJ2-4	.
CASSQEPTQRSSYEQYF	TGCGCCAGCAGCCAAGAGCCCACTCAGCGTAGCTCCTACGAGCAGTACTTC	.	TRBV4-1	TRBJ2-7	.
CASSLRGWPLHF	TGTGCCAGCAGCCTCAGGGGTTGGCCCCTCCACTTT	.	TRBV6-5	TRBJ1-6	.
CASSGASYNEQFF	TGTGCCAGCAGCGGGGCTTCCTACAATGAGCAGTTCTTC	few	TRBV6-4	TRBJ2-1	.
CASSPVPGADTEAFF	TGTGCCAGCTCACCCGTGCCGGGGGCGGACACTGAAGCTTTCTTT	.	TRBV18	TRBJ1-1	.
CSARDVSQNYNEQFF	TGCAGTGCTAGAGACGTTAGCCAAAATTACAATGAGCAGTTCTTC	.	TRBV20-1	TRBJ2-1	.
CASRGIDMNTEAFF	TGCGCCAGCAGAGGGATAGACATGAACACTGAAGCTTTCTTT	.	TRBV5-1	TRBJ1-1	.
CSARGAGGVYNEQYF	TGCAGTGCTAGAGGGGCGGGGGGGGTTTACAATGAGCAGTACTTC	.	TRBV20-1	TRBJ2-7	TRBD2
CATSMGQGPDTQYF	TGTGCCACCTCAATGGGGCAGGGCCCAGATACGCAGTATTTT	.	TRBV6-6	TRBJ2-3	.
CASSRTGGWNQPQHF	TGTGCCAGCAGTCGGACAGGGGGTTGGAATCAGCCCCAGCATTTT	few	TRBV6-2/TRBV6-3	TRBJ1-5	TRBD1
CATSLQGGEVDQPQHF	TGTGCCACCAGCTTACAGGGAGGTGAAGTGGATCAGCCCCAGCATTTT	.	TRBV15	TRBJ1-5	.
CASSGGQGALGYTF	TGTGCCAGCAGTGGAGGACAGGGGGCCTTGGGCTACACCTTC	few	TRBV27	TRBJ1-2	TRBD1
CASSLEQLRAPLHF	TGTGCCAGCAGCTTGGAGCAACTCAGGGCGCCCCTCCACTTT	.	TRBV5-5	TRBJ1-6	.
CASSRALAGEQFF	TGTGCCAGCAGCCGAGCACTAGCGGGAGAGCAGTTCTTC	.	TRBV6-5	TRBJ2-1	TRBD2
CASSQGLSDHTF	TGCGCCAGCAGCCAAGGTCTGTCAGACCACACCTTC	once	TRBV4-1	TRBJ1-2	.
CASSLARLAGVFKETQYF	TGTGCCAGCAGCTTAGCAAGGCTAGCGGGAGTTTTCAAGGAGACCCAGTACTTC	.	TRBV7-2	TRBJ2-5	TRBD2
CASSLTRDIYEQYF	TGCGCCAGCAGCCTTACCCGGGACATCTACGAGCAGTACTTC	.	TRBV4-1	TRBJ2-7	.
CAWSRREFDTGELFF	TGTGCCTGGAGTAGGCGGGAGTTTGACACCGGGGAGCTGTTTTTT	.	TRBV30	TRBJ2-2	TRBD2
CAGSLVAFSTDTQYF	TGTGCCGGCAGCTTAGTTGCGTTTAGCACAGATACGCAGTATTTT	.	TRBV7-2	TRBJ2-3	.